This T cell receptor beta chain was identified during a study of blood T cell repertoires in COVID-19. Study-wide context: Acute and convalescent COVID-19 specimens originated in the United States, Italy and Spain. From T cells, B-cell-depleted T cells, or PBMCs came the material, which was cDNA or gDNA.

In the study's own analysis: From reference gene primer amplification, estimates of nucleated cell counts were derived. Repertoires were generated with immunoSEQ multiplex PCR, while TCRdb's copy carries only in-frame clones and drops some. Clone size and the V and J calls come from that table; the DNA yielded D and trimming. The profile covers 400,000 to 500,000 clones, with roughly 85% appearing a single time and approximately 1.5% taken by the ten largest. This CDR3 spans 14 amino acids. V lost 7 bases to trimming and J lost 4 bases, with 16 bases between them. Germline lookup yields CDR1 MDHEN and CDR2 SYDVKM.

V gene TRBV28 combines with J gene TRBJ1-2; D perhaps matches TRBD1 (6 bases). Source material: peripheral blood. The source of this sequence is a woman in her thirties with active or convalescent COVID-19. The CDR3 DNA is TGTGCCAGCACCCCGGGGGGCGGCGTCTATGGCTACACCTTC. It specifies CASTPGGGVYGYTF.